Listed here are 28 T cell receptor beta chains from one sample, sequenced in a study of T cells in localized non-small cell lung cancer (TCRdb year 2020). The library was built by means of the immunoSEQ multiplex PCR assay. In its TCRdb copy, this immuneACCESS table keeps in-frame sequences only and misses some clones. Where compared with another copy, unresolved V genes explain less than half of these, and the others have no known cause. Across this sample there are 72,000 or so clones, with roughly nine tenths seen only once. The ten largest clonotypes hold around a fifth of the sample. The input for sequencing was peripheral blood, taken before any cancer treatment. The receptors originated from an older male donor with stage III squamous cell lung carcinoma.

The rearrangement links TRBV2 to TRBJ1-1; D not resolved. The CDR3 is 13 amino acids. Between the trimmed V and J ends, which lost 6 bases and 0 bases, there was a span of 8 bases. Germline-derived CDR1 and CDR2 are SNHLY and FYNNEI. The CDR3 DNA follows: TGTGCCAGCAGCCTTAGGCTGAACACTGAAGCTTTCTTT. It yields the protein CASSLRLNTEAFF.

V and J are TRBV5-6 and TRBJ1-2; the D gene is possibly TRBD1 (6 bases). CDR1 and CDR2 (germline): SGHDT, YYEEEE. The CDR3 totals 18 residues. Trimming cost V 7 bases and J 3 bases, with 28 bases left between them. CDR3 DNA: TGTGCCAGCGGCCACTCTCTAGGGGGAGGGCTGCGGTACTATGGCTACACCTTC. Its protein is CASGHSLGGGLRYYGYTF.

This chain links TRBV19 with TRBJ2-1; 7 nucleotides line up with TRBD2. Germline lookup yields CDR1 LNHDA and CDR2 SQIVND (reference sequence). With V trimmed by 5 bases and J by 6 bases, 19 bases remained unmatched. CDR3 size: 18 residues. As DNA, the CDR3 is TGTGCCAGTAGTCTCTCCGGGGGGAATTCGGGCTACGGCAATGAGCAGTTCTTC. Translating gives CASSLSGGNSGYGNEQFF.

The genes are TRBV5-1 and TRBJ2-5, with D perhaps TRBD1 (6 bases). Trimming removed 0 bases at V and 1 base at J, with 10 bases between. The germline CDR1 and CDR2 sequences are SGHRS and YFSETQ. The CDR3 runs 15 residues. The CDR3 bases are TGCGCCAGCAGCTTGGAGGGGGTACGCCAAGAGACCCAGTACTTC. This translates into CASSLEGVRQETQYF.

The chain uses TRBV5-6 and TRBJ1-6; D remains ambiguous. This CDR3 has 19 amino acids. Germline-derived CDR1 and CDR2 are SGHDT and YYEEEE. Trimming took off 4 bases at V and 0 bases at J, with 20 bases between the two ends. The CDR3 DNA follows: TGTGCCAGCAGCCCCCGGGCCCGGGCACGTAGCTCCTATAATTCACCCCTCCACTTT. Residues: CASSPRARARSSYNSPLHF.

The chain carries TRBV19 and TRBJ2-2; D tentatively reads TRBD1 or TRBD2 (5 bases each). Germline CDR1 LNHDA, CDR2 SQIVND (reference sequence). Trimming took off 5 bases at V and 4 bases at J, with 17 bases between the two ends. The CDR3 has 16 amino acids. This chain's CDR3 is CASSQYVGAGTGELFF. The CDR3 DNA reads as TGTGCCAGTAGTCAGTATGTCGGGGCAGGCACCGGGGAGCTGTTTTTT.

J is TRBJ1-1 and V is TRBV5-1; no definite D call. V was shortened by 5 bases and J by 1 base, with 15 bases between the two germline ends. Looked up from germline, CDR1 is SGHRS and CDR2 is YFSETQ. There are 15 residues in the CDR3. The CDR3: CASSPLPGGNTEAFF. CDR3 bases: TGCGCCAGCAGTCCCTTACCGGGAGGGAACACTGAAGCTTTCTTT. The full variable domain, with the rest looked up from reference TRBV5-1 and TRBJ1-1, is KAGVTQTPRYLIKTRGQQVTLSCSPISGHRSVSWYQQTPGQGLQFLFEYFSETQRNKGNFPGRFSGRQFSNSRSEMNVSTLELGDSALYLCASSPLPGGNTEAFFGQGTRLTVV.

CDR3 sequence reads: CASSLGVAGGPRDTQYF. The CDR3 DNA is TGTGCCAGCAGTTTAGGGGTAGCGGGGGGGCCAAGAGATACGCAGTATTTT. The rearrangement links TRBV27 to TRBJ2-3; TRBD2 matches 11 bases. The CDR3 loop spans 17 amino acids. The ends lost 2 bases at V and 5 bases at J; junction bases unmatched: 9. CDR1 is MNHEY, CDR2 SMNVEV, per germline (reference sequence).

The chain links TRBV29-1 to TRBJ1-1; 9 bases fit TRBD1. From germline, CDR1 is SQVTM and CDR2 ANQGSEA. V was clipped by 7 bases and J by 1 base; unmatched bases: 4. CDR3 size: 13 residues. The CDR3 bases are TGCAGCGCCGGACAGGGGAAGAACACTGAAGCTTTCTTT. It translates to CSAGQGKNTEAFF. Complete variable domain (other parts from reference TRBV29-1 and TRBJ1-1): SAVISQKPSRDICQRGTSLTIQCQVDSQVTMMFWYRQQPGQSLTLIATANQGSEATYESGFVIDKFPISRPNLTFSTLTVSNMSPEDSSIYLCSAGQGKNTEAFFGQGTRLTVV.

The chain couples TRBV6-5 to TRBJ2-5; D is unresolved. The end of the DNA aligns better with TRBJ2-7, so the J call may be wrong. Germline lookup yields CDR1 MNHEY and CDR2 SVGAGI. The CDR3 contains 12 residues. Written as DNA, the CDR3 is TGTGCCAGCCAGGCATCCTCGACCGAGCAGTACTTC. This encodes CASQASSTEQYF.

CDR3 DNA sequence: TGCGCCAGCAGCCAGAGTCAGGTCACCGGGGAGCTGTTTTTT. Translated, it gives CASSQSQVTGELFF. The chain recombines TRBV4-3 with TRBJ2-2, with unresolved D. V was cut by 3 bases and J by 4 bases, with 9 bases left in between. Germline CDR1 and CDR2: LGHNA and YSLEER. This CDR3 comprises 14 residues.

The chain joins TRBV5-1 to TRBJ1-2; TRBD1 aligns across 7 bases. This CDR3 spans 14 amino acids. The germline gives CDR1 SGHRS, CDR2 YFSETQ. V dropped 4 bases and J dropped 4; count of bases not matched to a gene: 7. CDR3 protein: CASSEQGSSYGYTF. The CDR3 DNA is TGCGCCAGCAGCGAACAGGGGTCGTCCTATGGCTACACCTTC.

The genes are TRBV4-1 and TRBJ2-5; D is perhaps TRBD2 (7 bases). Germline values: CDR1 MGHRA, CDR2 YSYEKL. CDR3 length: 16 amino acids. Trimming pared 3 bases from V and 2 bases from J, leaving 16 bases between. CDR3 loop: CASSQGGGRIQETQYF. In DNA form, the CDR3 reads TGCGCCAGCAGCCAGGGGGGGGGCCGAATACAAGAGACCCAGTACTTC.

The chain is built from TRBV7-2 and TRBJ1-2, with 7 nucleotides matching TRBD1. The J segment lost 4 bases and the V segment lost 4 bases, leaving 9 bases of the junction unmatched. CDR3 length: 15 amino acids. In germline, CDR1 is SGHTA, CDR2 FQGNSA. The CDR3 reads CASSSEQGPLYGYTF. CDR3 DNA: TGTGCCAGCAGCTCGGAACAGGGGCCTCTCTATGGCTACACCTTC.

This clone is medium-sized within its sample. CDR3 protein: CASSQEGEQYF. The CDR3 DNA reads TGTGCCAGCAGCCAAGAGGGGGAGCAGTACTTC. The rearrangement uses TRBV14 and TRBJ2-7; D not certain. Germline loops: CDR1 SGHDN, CDR2 FVKESK. The CDR3 totals 11 residues. The ends were cut back, 0 bases at V and 7 bases at J, with 4 bases in the middle. Drawing the rest from reference TRBV14 and TRBJ2-7, the complete variable domain is EAGVTQFPSHSVIEKGQTVTLRCDPISGHDNLYWYRRVMGKEIKFLLHFVKESKQDESGMPNNRFLAERTGGTYSTLKVQPAELEDSGVYFCASSQEGEQYFGPGTRLTVT.

The CDR3 sequence: CASSMGFSSSYNEQFF. DNA of the CDR3: TGTGCCAGTAGTATGGGTTTCTCGAGCTCCTACAATGAGCAGTTCTTC. The rearrangement links TRBV19 to TRBJ2-1; D unresolved. The CDR3 is made up of 16 amino acids. CDR1 is LNHDA, CDR2 SQIVND, per germline (reference sequence). The V end was cut by 3 bases, the J end by 0 bases, with 12 bases between.

The chain combines TRBV6-5 with TRBJ1-6; D may be TRBD1 (6 bases). Germline V lookup: CDR1 MNHEY, CDR2 SVGAGI. There are 15 residues in the CDR3. With 2 bases removed from V and 7 bases from J, the gap between germline ends came to 12 bases. The CDR3 sequence is CASSYGGGRNSPLHF. The CDR3 DNA follows: TGTGCCAGCAGTTACGGTGGGGGGCGGAATTCACCCCTCCACTTT.

The CDR3 DNA reads as TGTGCCTGGAGGACCCCGGGGGCAGTGGGAATGGAAGCTTTCTTT. It yields the protein CAWRTPGAVGMEAFF. The V and J genes are TRBV30 and TRBJ1-1; weak D call: TRBD1 (6 bases). Trimming left V 3 bases short and J 8 bases short, with 22 bases between. CDR1 and CDR2 (germline): GTSNPN, SVGIG (reference sequence). The CDR3 is 15 amino acids.

The chain recombines TRBV6-1 with TRBJ1-3; 7 nucleotides match TRBD1. The germline V gene encodes CDR1 MNHNS and CDR2 SASEGT. Trimming removed 6 bases from V and 0 bases from J; junction bases left unmatched: 2. There are 14 residues in the CDR3. The CDR3 DNA is TGTGCCAGCAGCGGGACAGCCTCTGGAAACACCATATATTTT. Protein: CASSGTASGNTIYF.

The rearrangement joins TRBV5-4 to TRBJ1-2; TRBD1 might be the D (5 bases). The CDR3 is 14 residues long. Germline assignment: CDR1 SGHNT and CDR2 YYREEE (reference sequence). The V and J ends lost 2 bases and 4 bases respectively, with 12 bases between them. In DNA, the CDR3 is TGTGCCAGCAGCTTCAGGGCGGAAGGCTATGGCTACACCTTC. Residues: CASSFRAEGYGYTF.

The rearrangement links TRBV19 to TRBJ1-1; D is perhaps TRBD1 (5 bases). The V end lost 3 bases, the J end lost 11 bases, and 16 bases lay between the germline ends. CDR1 and CDR2 (germline): LNHDA, SQIVND (reference sequence). This CDR3 contains 13 residues. CDR3 sequence reads: CASSILTTGGAFF. CDR3 bases: TGTGCCAGTAGTATTCTAACTACTGGGGGTGCTTTCTTT.

This clone was counted a few times. This chain uses TRBV5-1 with TRBJ1-6; D might be TRBD1 (5 bases). The length of the CDR3 is 14 residues. Trimming cost V 6 bases and J 6 bases, with 13 bases left between them. CDR1 SGHRS and CDR2 YFSETQ come from the germline V gene. Here the CDR3 DNA reads TGCGCCAGCAACCAGGGTTCAACTAATTCACCCCTCCACTTT. It codes for CASNQGSTNSPLHF. The full variable domain, completed using reference TRBV5-1 and TRBJ1-6, is KAGVTQTPRYLIKTRGQQVTLSCSPISGHRSVSWYQQTPGQGLQFLFEYFSETQRNKGNFPGRFSGRQFSNSRSEMNVSTLELGDSALYLCASNQGSTNSPLHFGNGTRLTVT.

The V gene is TRBV10-3, the J gene TRBJ1-6; D is unclear. Germline values: CDR1 ENHRY, CDR2 SYGVKD. Deletions cut 5 bases from V and 7 bases from J, with 12 bases between. The length of the CDR3 is 14 residues. CDR3 sequence (DNA): TGTGCCATCAGTCGCTCGGCCTCAAATTCACCCCTCCACTTT. Protein sequence: CAISRSASNSPLHF.

The chain combines TRBV7-2 with TRBJ2-1, with 7 positions matching TRBD1. Per germline, CDR1 SGHTA and CDR2 FQGNSA. Trimming removed 4 bases from V and 6 bases from J; junction bases left unmatched: 9. The CDR3 has 15 residues. The chain's CDR3 is CASSSPGQNFNEQFF. The DNA for the CDR3 is TGTGCCAGCAGCTCTCCGGGACAGAACTTCAATGAGCAGTTCTTC.

V is TRBV19 and J is TRBJ2-4; TRBD1 aligns across 12 bases. V dropped 3 bases and J dropped 0; count of bases not matched to a gene: 6. Germline CDR1 LNHDA, CDR2 SQIVND (reference sequence). This CDR3 region has 18 residues. The CDR3 bases are TGTGCCAGTAGTATTGGGACAGGGGGCAAGGTAGCCAAAAACATTCAGTACTTC. Translated, it gives CASSIGTGGKVAKNIQYF.

The genes are TRBV5-1 and TRBJ2-2; 8 nucleotides match TRBD2. Germline V CDR1 and CDR2: SGHRS, YFSETQ. This CDR3 comprises 16 residues. The V gene end was trimmed by 4 bases and the J gene end by 5 bases; junction bases not matched to a gene: 10. This chain's CDR3 is CASSPERGGRTGELFF. CDR3 coding DNA: TGCGCCAGCAGCCCGGAACGGGGGGGCAGGACCGGGGAGCTGTTTTTT.

The chain has TRBV4-2 and TRBJ2-1, with a possible D match to TRBD2 (6 bases). The CDR3 has 15 amino acids. The ends were cut back, 6 bases at V and 4 bases at J, with 16 bases in the middle. From germline, CDR1 is LGHNA and CDR2 YNFKEQ. This chain's CDR3 is CASSQPGLQYNEQFF. The CDR3 DNA reads TGTGCCAGCAGTCAACCGGGACTTCAATACAATGAGCAGTTCTTC.

This clone appeared a single time. The V call is TRBV5-3, the J call TRBJ1-6; D unclear. TRBV5-3 is an open reading frame, and its role is uncertain. V was pared by 0 bases and J by 0 bases, with 7 bases between. The CDR3 has 16 residues. The CDR3 nucleotides are TGTGCCAGAAGCTTGGCCCGCCACTCCTATAATTCACCCCTCCACTTT. Its protein is CARSLARHSYNSPLHF.